These 32 T cell receptor beta chains originate from one sample sequenced in a study of response to subunit inactivated influenza vaccine. TCRdb redid the calling of the RT-PCR reads with MiXCR, one entry per CDR3 protein. The repertoire holds 600,000 to 850,000 distinct CDR3 sequences, with less than 15% as singletons. The source material was PBMCs from blood, sampled less than 15 days before vaccination. All receptors derive from a man aged 45 to 65 who received an inactivated influenza vaccine.

The chain carries TRBV9 and TRBJ2-7; 7 bases are shared with TRBD2. There are 17 residues in the CDR3. J lost 3 bases, V lost 3 bases, and 15 bases had no gene match. The V gene's germline CDR1 is SGDLS and CDR2 YYNGEE. CDR3 region: CASSARQDSRGDYEQYF. The CDR3 DNA is TGTGCCAGCAGCGCCCGTCAGGATAGTCGGGGGGACTACGAGCAGTACTTC.

This clonotype was detected only a few times. The chain carries TRBV5-1 and TRBJ2-3; a possible D gene is TRBD2 (5 bases). CDR1 SGHRS and CDR2 YFSETQ come from the germline V gene. The germline V and J ends were trimmed by 6 bases and 2 bases, with 19 bases remaining between them. The CDR3 runs to 16 residues. CDR3 in DNA: TGCGCCAGCACTCCCCCCTATAGGGAGTCCACAGATACGCAGTATTTT. Translating gives CASTPPYRESTDTQYF.

Only a few counts were recorded for this clonotype. CDR3 nucleotides: TGCGCCAGCCGTCCCGACCCCAAAAACATTCAGTACTTC. It specifies CASRPDPKNIQYF. This chain joins TRBV5-1 and TRBJ2-4, with unresolved D. V lost 7 bases to trimming and J lost 2 bases, with 10 bases between them. Germline V CDR1 and CDR2: SGHRS, YFSETQ. The length of the CDR3 is 13 residues.

The gene calls are TRBV5-1 and TRBJ2-1; a weak D match, TRBD2 (6 bases). Trimming pared 2 bases from V and 8 bases from J, leaving 17 bases between. The CDR3 runs to 15 residues. Germline V gives CDR1 SGHRS, CDR2 YFSETQ. CDR3: CASSLSPRGGDEQFF. The DNA of the CDR3 is TGCGCCAGCAGCTTAAGCCCCCGAGGCGGGGATGAGCAGTTCTTC.

The chain employs TRBV2 and TRBJ1-2; the D is unclear. The CDR3 consists of 16 residues. The ends were cut back, 4 bases at V and 6 bases at J, with 21 bases in the middle. The germline gives CDR1 SNHLY, CDR2 FYNNEI. CDR3: CASSGQAWVRLNGYTF. The CDR3 bases are TGTGCCAGCAGTGGCCAAGCATGGGTCAGATTGAATGGCTACACCTTC.

This clonotype was picked up a small number of times. This chain uses TRBV7-2 with TRBJ2-4, with 13 bases aligning to TRBD2. Trimming took 6 bases from V and 4 from J; bases not matched to a gene: 6. This CDR3 is built from 16 residues. CDR1 is SGHTA and CDR2 is FQGNSA in the germline V gene. The CDR3 coding sequence is TGTGCCAGCAGTTATGGGACTAGCGGGGTTAAAAACATTCAGTACTTC. Amino acids: CASSYGTSGVKNIQYF.

The sample holds many counts of this clonotype. The V gene is TRBV15, the J gene TRBJ2-5; D is perhaps TRBD1 or TRBD2 (5 bases each). Germline V lookup: CDR1 LNHNV, CDR2 YYDKDF (reference sequence). The CDR3 sequence is 16 residues long. V was cut by 1 base and J by 5 bases, with 17 bases left in between. CDR3 DNA sequence: TGTGCCACCAGCAGAGGGGCAGGGAGTGATGGGGAGACCCAGTACTTC. Its translation: CATSRGAGSDGETQYF.

This clonotype was picked up a small number of times. The chain recombines TRBV29-1 with TRBJ2-5; 10 nucleotides align to TRBD2. Germline loops: CDR1 SQVTM, CDR2 ANQGSEA. Losses at the gene ends were 7 bases for V and 5 bases for J; bases not matched to a gene: 16. CDR3 length: 16 residues. CDR3 sequence reads: CSARPIAGGSVETQYF. DNA for the CDR3: TGCAGCGCCCGCCCCATAGCGGGAGGTTCAGTCGAGACCCAGTACTTC. Full variable domain (missing parts from reference TRBV29-1 and TRBJ2-5): SAVISQKPSRDICQRGTSLTIQCQVDSQVTMMFWYRQQPGQSLTLIATANQGSEATYESGFVIDKFPISRPNLTFSTLTVSNMSPEDSSIYLCSARPIAGGSVETQYFGPGTRLLVL.

In this sample, this clonotype turned up a few times. The J gene is TRBJ1-1, the V gene TRBV20-1, with 8 bases that match TRBD1. V gave up 2 bases and J gave up 4 bases; unmatched junction bases: 6. CDR3 length equals 14 residues. The germline CDR1 and CDR2 sequences are DFQATT and SNEGSKA (reference sequence). The CDR3 coding sequence is TGCAGTGCTAGATCAGGGGGCGCGGTCACTGAAGCTTTCTTT. Its translation is CSARSGGAVTEAFF.

This clonotype has just a few counts. This chain uses TRBV20-1 with TRBJ2-7; 7 bases map to TRBD1. The CDR3 spans 14 residues. Unmatched junction bases numbered 6, after V lost 3 bases and J lost 1 base. Germline V gene data show CDR1 as DFQATT and CDR2 as SNEGSKA (reference sequence). CDR3 nucleotides: TGCAGTGCTAGCTTGGGGACAGCATCCTACGAGCAGTACTTC. Translation: CSASLGTASYEQYF.

The chain recombines TRBV7-2 with TRBJ1-2; 11 bases fit TRBD1. V was clipped by 4 bases and J by 8 bases; unmatched bases: 6. The CDR3 consists of 14 residues. CDR1 SGHTA and CDR2 FQGNSA come from the germline V gene. The CDR3 sequence is CASSWGQGVGGYTF. CDR3 nucleotides: TGTGCCAGCAGCTGGGGACAGGGGGTAGGAGGCTACACCTTC.

This clonotype was counted a few times. The J gene is TRBJ2-3, the V gene TRBV29-1; 7 positions match TRBD2. CDR3 length equals 18 residues. Looked up from germline, CDR1 is SQVTM and CDR2 is ANQGSEA. Trimming took 1 base from V and 2 from J; bases not matched to a gene: 15. The CDR3 DNA follows: TGCAGCGTTGAAGGGAAGAACGATCTAGCGGCGACCACAGATACGCAGTATTTT. This encodes CSVEGKNDLAATTDTQYF.

The chain links TRBV11-3 to TRBJ2-2; tentatively, D is TRBD2 (5 bases). V lost 1 base and J lost 4, with 13 bases in between. Looked up from germline, CDR1 is SGHNT and CDR2 is YENEEA. The CDR3 is 16 amino acids. The CDR3 nucleotides read TGTGCCAGCAGCTTAGGATTCGGGGTCAGCACCGGGGAGCTGTTTTTT. This encodes CASSLGFGVSTGELFF.

The rearrangement uses TRBV10-3 and TRBJ1-5; D perhaps matches TRBD1 (6 bases). Germline lookup yields CDR1 ENHRY and CDR2 SYGVKD. The CDR3 is 13 amino acids. Deletions cut 7 bases from V and 3 bases from J, with 10 bases between. CDR3 residues: CAINSGDNQPQHF. CDR3 nucleotide sequence: TGTGCCATCAATTCAGGGGACAATCAGCCCCAGCATTTT.

The chain links TRBV20-1 to TRBJ2-3, with TRBD2 matching 13 bases. Germline CDR1 DFQATT, CDR2 SNEGSKA (reference sequence). The CDR3 runs 15 residues. V lost 5 bases and J lost 4; bases outside the gene matches: 6. The CDR3 here is CSAPRLAGGPDTQYF. CDR3 nucleotide sequence: TGCAGTGCTCCTCGACTAGCGGGAGGTCCAGATACGCAGTATTTT.

This clonotype turned up a few times. The chain links TRBV9 to TRBJ1-2; TRBD1 might be the D (5 bases). Germline CDR1 and CDR2: SGDLS and YYNGEE. This CDR3 spans 14 amino acids. Trimming removed 4 bases from V and 8 bases from J, with 18 bases in between. CDR3 amino acids: CASSPLGQGGGYTF. The CDR3, as DNA: TGTGCCAGCAGCCCGCTGGGGCAGGGAGGAGGCTACACCTTC.

This chain joins TRBV4-1 and TRBJ1-2, with D unresolved. V lost 2 bases, J lost 5 bases, and 15 bases lay in between. Germline CDR1 and CDR2: MGHRA and YSYEKL. This CDR3 spans 15 amino acids. The CDR3: CASSQPGRREYGYTF. The CDR3 DNA follows: TGCGCCAGCAGCCAACCCGGGAGGCGCGAGTATGGCTACACCTTC.

The chain is built from TRBV7-9 and TRBJ1-1, with TRBD1 identical over 7 bases. With 1 base clipped from V and 5 bases from J, the junction kept 4 bases outside the gene matches. Germline CDR1 is SEHNR and CDR2 is FQNEAQ (reference sequence). The CDR3 length is 14 residues. The CDR3 nucleotides read TGTGCCAGCAGCTTAGGGCAGGGGGAGACTGAAGCTTTCTTT. It specifies CASSLGQGETEAFF.

This clonotype came up a few times. The chain has TRBV25-1 and TRBJ2-5, with 8 bases identical to TRBD2. CDR1 is MGHDK and CDR2 is SYGVNS in the germline V gene. J lost 4 bases, V lost 2 bases, and 9 bases had no gene match. This CDR3 region has 16 residues. The CDR3 sequence: CASSEMRSGGGETQYF. DNA for the CDR3: TGTGCCAGCAGTGAAATGCGCTCGGGAGGGGGAGAGACCCAGTACTTC.

About this clonotype: This may arise from a read error, as a much more abundant clone is one base away. This chain uses TRBV20-1 with TRBJ1-5; TRBD1 is a possible D gene (6 bases). CDR3 length: 15 residues. Deletions cut 0 bases from V and 3 bases from J, with 12 bases between. Germline V gives CDR1 DFQATT, CDR2 SNEGSKA (reference sequence). CDR3 coding DNA: TGCAGTGCTAGAGATCAGGACAGATACAATCAGCCCCAGCATTTT. The encoded protein is CSARDQDRYNQPQHF.

The CDR3 sequence: CAISAEEGTDTQYF. As DNA, the CDR3 is TGTGCCATCAGTGCGGAGGAAGGCACAGATACGCAGTATTTT. V gene TRBV10-3 combines with J gene TRBJ2-3, with D perhaps TRBD2 (5 bases). Germline V gives CDR1 ENHRY, CDR2 SYGVKD. The CDR3 covers 14 residues. The V end lost 4 bases, the J end lost 1 base, and 9 bases lay between the germline ends.

This chain uses TRBV4-1 with TRBJ2-2, with TRBD2 identical over 7 bases. The germline V gene encodes CDR1 MGHRA and CDR2 YSYEKL. The CDR3 spans 15 residues. Unmatched junction bases numbered 4, after V lost 3 bases and J lost 3 bases. The DNA for the CDR3 is TGCGCCAGCAGCCAGAGGACTAGGGACACCGGGGAGCTGTTTTTT. This encodes CASSQRTRDTGELFF.

Written as DNA, the CDR3 is TGTGCCAGCAGTGAAGGGCCAAGCCGGGATGGAGAGACCCAGTACTTC. Translation gives CASSEGPSRDGETQYF. The chain couples TRBV12-3 or TRBV12-4 to TRBJ2-5; D perhaps matches TRBD2 (5 bases). The V end lost 5 bases, the J end lost 4 bases, and 20 bases lay between the germline ends. This CDR3 has 16 amino acids.

This clonotype was observed a few times. The V and J genes are TRBV9 and TRBJ2-2; 7 positions match TRBD2. CDR3 length: 17 residues. Germline CDR1 reads SGDLS; CDR2 reads YYNGEE. The junction had 11 bases not matched to a gene; V was cut back by 0 bases and J by 6 bases. Here the CDR3 DNA reads TGTGCCAGCAGCGTAGGGGTAAGGCGGGAGCCCCCCGGGGAGCTGTTTTTT. Protein sequence: CASSVGVRREPPGELFF.

This clonotype was recorded many times. V gene TRBV6-5 combines with J gene TRBJ2-7; D call uncertain. The CDR3 length is 13 residues. V dropped 2 bases and J dropped 5 bases, with 10 bases sitting between them. Germline assignment: CDR1 MNHEY and CDR2 SVGAGI. The CDR3 sequence: CASSYASGHEQYF. CDR3 coding DNA: TGTGCCAGCAGTTACGCTTCTGGACACGAGCAGTACTTC.

This clonotype was observed many times. The chain is built from TRBV5-6 and TRBJ2-5; TRBD2 is a possible D gene (6 bases). Germline V gene data show CDR1 as SGHDT and CDR2 as YYEEEE. This CDR3 spans 14 amino acids. Trimming took 4 bases from V and 0 from J, leaving 10 bases between them. The CDR3 DNA sequence: TGTGCCAGCAGCGCATGGACTAACCAAGAGACCCAGTACTTC. Translation: CASSAWTNQETQYF.

This clonotype appeared a few times. The chain joins TRBV11-2 to TRBJ2-7, with TRBD2 as a possible D gene (5 bases). Trimming left V 5 bases short and J 1 base short, with 9 bases between. Germline values: CDR1 SGHAT, CDR2 FQNNGV. The CDR3 spans 13 residues. For the CDR3, the DNA is TGTGCCAGCAGCCACGGACTGTCCTACGAGCAGTACTTC. Residues: CASSHGLSYEQYF.

Worth noting for this clonotype: The junction and the germline gene differ at one end; a read error may be behind it. V usage is TRBV7-8 and J usage is TRBJ1-2, with D possibly TRBD1 on 6 matching bases. Germline V gives CDR1 SGHVS, CDR2 FQNEAQ. The CDR3 consists of 14 residues. CDR3 in amino acids: CATSHEAGDYGYTF. The DNA for the CDR3 is TGTGCCACCAGCCACGAAGCAGGGGACTATGGCTACACCTTC.

Remarks on this clonotype: A read error is possible here, since a much larger clone lies one base away. This chain links TRBV29-1 with TRBJ2-3; 11 bases line up with TRBD2. The germline gives CDR1 SQVTM, CDR2 ANQGSEA. The CDR3 is made up of 18 amino acids. The CDR3 region is CIVEVLAGGWGSTDTQYF. The CDR3 DNA sequence: TGCATCGTTGAAGTTCTAGCGGGAGGCTGGGGTAGCACAGATACGCAGTATTTT.

The V gene is TRBV7-2, the J gene TRBJ2-2; no reliable D call. The V and J ends lost 5 bases and 6 bases respectively, with 13 bases between them. The germline gives CDR1 SGHTA, CDR2 FQGNSA. This CDR3 has 14 residues. The CDR3 DNA is TGTGCCAGCAGCCAGAACCGCAGAGCCGGGGAGCTGTTTTTT. Protein: CASSQNRRAGELFF.

This clonotype was counted at least ten times. J is TRBJ1-5 and V is TRBV4-1; D unclear. This CDR3 is 13 amino acids long. V was clipped by 4 bases and J by 9 bases, with 13 bases between them. The germline V gene encodes CDR1 MGHRA and CDR2 YSYEKL. CDR3 amino acids: CASSPDPRRPQHF. CDR3 nucleotides: TGCGCCAGCAGCCCTGACCCCCGGCGGCCCCAGCATTTT.

The J gene is TRBJ2-5, the V gene TRBV12-3 or TRBV12-4; D uncertain. The CDR3 runs 16 residues. Between the trimmed V and J ends, which lost 0 bases and 4 bases, there was a span of 15 bases. The CDR3 protein is CASSLAVGQATETQYF. The CDR3 nucleotides read TGTGCCAGCAGTTTAGCGGTCGGGCAGGCCACAGAGACCCAGTACTTC.